This passage covers 10 T cell receptor beta chains from one sample sequenced in a study of blood T cell repertoires in COVID-19. Produced via immunoSEQ multiplex PCR; TCRdb's table is partial and in-frame only. The sample consists of approximately 250,000 clones, approximately 81% of them appearing once. Sequencing was carried out using peripheral blood. These receptors were obtained from a man in his fifties or sixties with acute or convalescent COVID-19.

V gene TRBV6-4 combines with J gene TRBJ2-3; TRBD2 might be the D (5 bases). V lost 0 bases and J 10 bases, leaving 17 bases between the germline ends. The CDR3 is made up of 15 amino acids. Germline CDR1 reads MRHNA; CDR2 reads SNTAGT. The CDR3 DNA sequence: TGTGCCAGCAGTGACTCGATTGGGAGCGGCGAACCGCAGTATTTT. It encodes CASSDSIGSGEPQYF.

This clone came up once. This chain uses TRBV28 with TRBJ2-2, with 8 bases lining up with TRBD2. The CDR3 covers 13 residues. CDR1 and CDR2 (germline): MDHEN, SYDVKM. V lost 11 bases and J lost 1; bases outside the gene matches: 3. CDR3 coding DNA: TGTGCCGCCGGGGGGGGGAACACCGGGGAGCTGTTTTTT. Protein product: CAAGGGNTGELFF.

The chain links TRBV3-1 (or the pseudogene TRBV3-2) to TRBJ2-7; possible D gene TRBD2, 6 bases. The V gene's germline CDR1 is LGHDT and CDR2 YNNKEL (reference sequence). With 1 base removed from V and 2 bases from J, the gap between germline ends came to 18 bases. The CDR3 covers 17 residues. The DNA for the CDR3 is TGTGCCAGCAGCCAAGCCGGGACTCCTCGGGAAACCTACGAGCAGTACTTC. It yields the protein CASSQAGTPRETYEQYF.

J is TRBJ2-3 and V is TRBV6-5; 8 nucleotides line up with TRBD2. V dropped 6 bases and J dropped 4; count of bases not matched to a gene: 6. This CDR3 has 14 amino acids. Germline values: CDR1 MNHEY, CDR2 SVGAGI. CDR3: CASRTGGPPDTQYF. The CDR3 nucleotides are TGTGCCAGCAGAACGGGGGGGCCCCCAGATACGCAGTATTTT.

The sample holds one count of this clone. The chain uses TRBV19 and TRBJ1-5; perhaps TRBD1 as D (6 bases). Trimming took 9 bases from V and 4 from J, leaving 10 bases between them. This CDR3 has 12 amino acids. Per the germline V gene, CDR1 is LNHDA and CDR2 is SQIVND (reference sequence). CDR3 nucleotides: TGTGCCAGCAGAACAGGGAATCAGCCCCAGCATTTT. It specifies CASRTGNQPQHF.

This clone has more than one count but fewer than ten. The same CDR3 also results from other DNA sequences found in this sample. J is TRBJ2-7 and V is TRBV6-5, with D perhaps TRBD1 (7 bases). Germline V gene sequence: CDR1 MNHEY, CDR2 SVGAGI. The CDR3 is 13 amino acids. V was cut by 6 bases and J by 3 bases, with 12 bases left in between. DNA for the CDR3: TGTGCCAGCAGCAACAGGGGACTCTACGAGCAGTACTTC. Translation gives CASSNRGLYEQYF.

The rearrangement uses TRBV7-2 and TRBJ2-7, with 11 positions matching TRBD2. This CDR3 has 15 amino acids. With 1 base clipped from V and 7 bases from J, the junction kept 6 bases outside the gene matches. The germline CDR1 and CDR2 sequences are SGHTA and FQGNSA. CDR3 in DNA: TGTGCCAGCAGCTTAGGACTAGCGGGATATTTTGAGCAGTACTTC. It codes for CASSLGLAGYFEQYF.

The rearrangement joins TRBV28 to TRBJ2-5, with D maybe TRBD2 (5 bases). The CDR3 loop spans 15 amino acids. The germline gives CDR1 MDHEN, CDR2 SYDVKM. V lost 8 bases to trimming and J lost 4 bases, with 20 bases between them. The CDR3, as DNA: TGTGCCAGCCGCACCGGAGGACCCCGCGGAGAGACCCAGTACTTC. Its protein product is CASRTGGPRGETQYF.

The rearrangement uses TRBV4-1 and TRBJ2-1; 7 bases are a match to TRBD1. The length of the CDR3 is 14 residues. The V gene end was trimmed by 4 bases and the J gene end by 5 bases; junction bases not matched to a gene: 5. Germline loops: CDR1 MGHRA, CDR2 YSYEKL. The CDR3 region has the DNA TGCGCCAGCAGCCCCAGGGGGTTAAACAATGAGCAGTTCTTC. Translation: CASSPRGLNNEQFF.

V gene TRBV9 combines with J gene TRBJ2-5; 11 bases agree with TRBD2. The CDR3 consists of 16 residues. J gave up 2 bases and V 4 bases, and 7 bases lay outside the gene matches. Per germline, CDR1 SGDLS and CDR2 YYNGEE. The DNA of the CDR3 is TGTGCCAGCAGCTCCCGCCGACTAGCGGGGCAAGAGACCCAGTACTTC. It translates to CASSSRRLAGQETQYF.